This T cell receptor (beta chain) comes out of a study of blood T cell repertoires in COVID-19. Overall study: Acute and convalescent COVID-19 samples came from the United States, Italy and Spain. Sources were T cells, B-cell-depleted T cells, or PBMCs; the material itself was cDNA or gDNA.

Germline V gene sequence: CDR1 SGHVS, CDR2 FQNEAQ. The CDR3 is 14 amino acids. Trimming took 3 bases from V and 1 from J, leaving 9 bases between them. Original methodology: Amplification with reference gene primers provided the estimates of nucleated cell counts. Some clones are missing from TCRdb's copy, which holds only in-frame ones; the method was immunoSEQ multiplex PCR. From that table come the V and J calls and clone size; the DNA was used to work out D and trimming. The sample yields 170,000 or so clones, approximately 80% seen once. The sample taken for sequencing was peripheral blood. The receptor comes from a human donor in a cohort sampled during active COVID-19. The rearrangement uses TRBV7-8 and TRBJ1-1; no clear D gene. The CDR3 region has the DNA TGTGCCAGCAGCTTCTACGGGGAGAACACTGAAGCTTTCTTT. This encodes CASSFYGENTEAFF.